The 4 T cell receptor beta chains reported below all come from one sample, sequenced in a study of CD8 T cells in ankylosing spondylitis. One entry per CDR3 protein, called by TCRdb with MiXCR from the 5' RACE reads. The repertoire has more than 500,000 distinct CDR3 sequences, 5.3% of them found once; the top ten carry 3% to 4%. General study results and limits: Typical of ankylosing spondylitis blood, it appeared, was a TCR beta motif of eight highly homologous variants.

The antigens of these receptors remain unknown. Input material: blood, either unsorted or a sorted T cell fraction (not recorded which). These receptors originate from a male donor with ankylosing spondylitis.

This clonotype has ten or more counts. J is TRBJ1-2 and V is TRBV4-2; D is undetermined. V lost 3 bases and J 6 bases, leaving 17 bases between the germline ends. The CDR3 is 15 amino acids. Per the germline V gene, CDR1 is LGHNA and CDR2 is YNFKEQ. CDR3 sequence reads: CASSQERSVYDGYTF. Written as DNA, the CDR3 is TGTGCCAGCAGCCAGGAGAGGAGTGTATATGATGGCTACACCTTC.

This clonotype showed up many times. V usage is TRBV10-3 and J usage is TRBJ2-3; 14 bases are a match to TRBD2. CDR1 and CDR2 from the germline V gene are ENHRY and SYGVKD. The CDR3 consists of 19 residues. V was pared by 2 bases and J by 7 bases, with 14 bases of the junction left unmatched. The CDR3 DNA sequence: TGTGCCATCAGTGAGACGGGACTAGCGGGAGAACTGACTGGGCATACGCAGTATTTT. Translation gives CAISETGLAGELTGHTQYF.

This clonotype was seen ten or more times. The chain joins TRBV10-3 to TRBJ2-3, with 13 bases lining up with TRBD2. From germline, CDR1 is ENHRY and CDR2 SYGVKD. The CDR3 totals 17 residues. V gave up 6 bases and J gave up 3 bases; unmatched junction bases: 9. Here the CDR3 reads CAISGTSGNPGTDTQYF. The CDR3 DNA follows: TGTGCCATCAGCGGGACTAGCGGGAACCCGGGGACAGATACGCAGTATTTT.

This clonotype was recorded many times. The chain employs TRBV5-1 and TRBJ1-5; no reliable D call. The CDR3 consists of 14 residues. Germline V lookup: CDR1 SGHRS, CDR2 YFSETQ. Deletions cut 1 base from V and 4 bases from J, with 9 bases between. Here the CDR3 DNA reads TGCGCCAGCAGCTTGAATCCCTCTAATCAGCCCCAGCATTTT. It encodes CASSLNPSNQPQHF.